Below are 30 T cell receptor beta chains sequenced from a single sample in a study of neoadjuvant anti-PD-1 for oral cavity cancer (dated by TCRdb to the early 2020s). This specimen's time point label, per the study, means: before neoadjuvant nivolumab. Library generation was performed with the immunoSEQ multiplex PCR assay. Imported from immuneACCESS, the table was reduced by TCRdb to in-frame sequences with V and J called. These copies leave out some clones; in studies compared against another copy, an unresolved V gene accounts for under half, and the cause of the remainder is not known. This sample has about 16,000 clones in its table, and 60% to 80% of those were observed once. The ten largest account for over 2% of the sample. This specimen was PBMCs, taken before nivolumab (anti-PD-1) treatment. The origin of the receptors is a person aged 35-79 years with oral cavity squamous cell carcinoma.

The CDR3 protein is CASSWETRLNTGELFF. CDR3 coding DNA: TGTGCCAGCAGCTGGGAAACTAGACTGAACACCGGGGAGCTGTTTTTT. The genes are TRBV11-2 and TRBJ2-2; tentatively, D is TRBD2 (5 bases). Trimming removed 4 bases from V and 1 base from J, with 13 bases in between. CDR1 is SGHAT and CDR2 is FQNNGV in the germline V gene. The CDR3 consists of 16 residues.

This rearrangement joins TRBV29-1 to TRBJ2-1; no reliable D call. The V gene's germline CDR1 is SQVTM and CDR2 ANQGSEA. Between the trimmed V and J ends, which lost 0 bases and 13 bases, there was a span of 16 bases. The CDR3 is made up of 13 amino acids. The CDR3 region is CSVEDPGGAPQFF. The CDR3 DNA follows: TGCAGCGTTGAAGATCCGGGCGGAGCGCCACAGTTCTTC.

The chain recombines TRBV6-5 with TRBJ2-3, with 8 bases matching TRBD2. V shed 6 bases, J shed 5 bases, and the junction held 7 bases outside the gene matches. The CDR3 is 14 amino acids. Germline-derived CDR1 and CDR2 are MNHEY and SVGAGI. The DNA of the CDR3 is TGTGCCAGCAGGAGAGCGGGAGCACAAGATACGCAGTATTTT. Its protein is CASRRAGAQDTQYF.

The chain joins TRBV9 to TRBJ2-7; 9 positions agree with TRBD2. The CDR3 loop spans 15 amino acids. In germline, CDR1 is SGDLS, CDR2 YYNGEE. The V segment lost 0 bases and the J segment 2 bases; nucleotides outside the gene matches: 3. The CDR3: CASSVGAGGTYEQYF. The CDR3 DNA is TGTGCCAGCAGCGTAGGAGCGGGAGGAACCTACGAGCAGTACTTC.

The genes are TRBV29-1 and TRBJ2-3; 12 nucleotides align to TRBD2. The V gene end was trimmed by 6 bases and the J gene end by 4 bases; junction bases not matched to a gene: 5. Germline values: CDR1 SQVTM, CDR2 ANQGSEA. The length of the CDR3 is 14 residues. In nucleotides, the CDR3 is TGCAGCGTACCTCCTAGCGGGAGGGCAGATACGCAGTATTTT. Protein sequence: CSVPPSGRADTQYF.

The V and J genes are TRBV5-1 and TRBJ1-1; perhaps TRBD1 as D (5 bases). The CDR3 is 15 residues long. V gave up 4 bases and J gave up 1 base, with 14 bases separating them. Germline values: CDR1 SGHRS, CDR2 YFSETQ. The DNA for the CDR3 is TGCGCCAGCAGCGCGGCGGGGGTCAAGAACACTGAAGCTTTCTTT. It yields the protein CASSAAGVKNTEAFF.

CDR3 in DNA: TGTGCCAGCAGATTGGGACTAGCCACATACAATGAGCAGTTCTTC. Amino acids: CASRLGLATYNEQFF. The chain couples TRBV6-5 to TRBJ2-1, with TRBD2 matching over 9 bases. Germline CDR1 reads MNHEY; CDR2 reads SVGAGI. This CDR3 has 15 amino acids. Germline trimming cut 6 bases from V and 4 bases from J; bases unmatched to any gene: 7.

This chain uses TRBV4-1 with TRBJ2-2; 7 bases align to TRBD1. The germline CDR1 and CDR2 sequences are MGHRA and YSYEKL. The CDR3 runs to 17 residues. V shed 3 bases and J 3 bases; nucleotides not matched to a gene: 10. The CDR3 loop is CASSQGPQGSDTGELFF. The CDR3 DNA sequence: TGCGCCAGCAGCCAGGGTCCACAGGGGTCTGACACCGGGGAGCTGTTTTTT.

The V and J genes are TRBV18 and TRBJ1-2, with D possibly being TRBD1 (5 bases). V lost 2 bases, J lost 4 bases, and 11 bases lay in between. Germline loops: CDR1 KGHSH, CDR2 LQKENI. The CDR3 is made up of 14 amino acids. DNA for the CDR3: TGTGCCAGCTCACCAGGGACGGCAGTCTATGGCTACACCTTC. Amino acids: CASSPGTAVYGYTF.

J is TRBJ2-7 and V is TRBV14; possible D gene TRBD2, 5 bases. The V gene's germline CDR1 is SGHDN and CDR2 FVKESK. Trimming left V 0 bases short and J 0 bases short, with 9 bases between. CDR3 length: 15 amino acids. The CDR3 DNA reads as TGTGCCAGCAGCCAAGATAGCGCCCACTCCTACGAGCAGTACTTC. Translating it yields CASSQDSAHSYEQYF.

The V and J genes are TRBV30 and TRBJ2-3, with D hard to call. Germline V gene data show CDR1 as GTSNPN and CDR2 as SVGIG (reference sequence). V was cut by 4 bases and J by 4 bases, with 9 bases left in between. The CDR3 sequence is 12 residues long. DNA of the CDR3: TGTGCCTGGAAGGAAGTCGCAGATACGCAGTATTTT. Amino acids: CAWKEVADTQYF.

V is TRBV4-1 and J is TRBJ2-1; 9 nucleotides match TRBD1. Germline CDR1 MGHRA, CDR2 YSYEKL. Germline trimming cut 3 bases from V and 7 bases from J; bases unmatched to any gene: 7. This CDR3 has 15 amino acids. The CDR3 DNA reads as TGCGCCAGCAGCCACCCGGGACAGGGTGTAAATGAGCAGTTCTTC. Translation gives CASSHPGQGVNEQFF.

This clone was seen only a few times. This chain connects TRBV6-5 to TRBJ1-1; possibly TRBD1 for D (6 bases). Trimming stripped 4 bases from V and 1 base from J, with 10 bases between. The CDR3 covers 14 residues. Looked up from germline, CDR1 is MNHEY and CDR2 is SVGAGI. The CDR3 DNA reads TGTGCCAGCAGTTGGCAGGGGAGGAACACTGAAGCTTTCTTT. Its protein is CASSWQGRNTEAFF.

The V and J genes are TRBV27 and TRBJ1-5; the D gene is possibly TRBD1 (6 bases). Germline CDR1 is MNHEY and CDR2 is SMNVEV (reference sequence). V was pared by 6 bases and J by 4 bases, with 22 bases between. There are 17 residues in the CDR3. Here the CDR3 reads CASSQWVGAGENQPQHF. DNA for the CDR3: TGTGCCAGCAGCCAATGGGTGGGGGCAGGGGAGAATCAGCCCCAGCATTTT.

The rearrangement links TRBV10-3 to TRBJ2-2, with D tentatively TRBD2 (5 bases). The CDR3 has 13 residues. CDR1 and CDR2 from the germline V gene are ENHRY and SYGVKD. V shed 7 bases and J shed 2 bases, with 8 bases lying between them. The CDR3 DNA reads as TGTGCCATCACGGAGGTCAACACCGGGGAGCTGTTTTTT. Its translation: CAITEVNTGELFF.

This chain joins TRBV7-9 and TRBJ2-7; D is uncertain. CDR3 length: 13 residues. Germline V gene data show CDR1 as SEHNR and CDR2 as FQNEAQ (reference sequence). V was cut by 1 base and J by 7 bases, with 11 bases left in between. CDR3 residues: CASSLEGRREQYF. CDR3 DNA: TGTGCCAGCAGCTTAGAGGGCAGACGGGAGCAGTACTTC. Complete variable domain (other parts from reference TRBV7-9 and TRBJ2-7): DTGVSQNPRHKITKRGQNVTFRCDPISEHNRLYWYRQTLGQGPEFLTYFQNEAQLEKSRLLSDRFSAERPKGSFSTLEIQRTEQGDSAMYLCASSLEGRREQYFGPGTRLTVT.

This clone was counted between two and nine times. This chain connects TRBV19 to TRBJ2-1; TRBD2 matches at 7 bases. There are 15 residues in the CDR3. Trimming took 3 bases from V and 0 from J; bases not matched to a gene: 2. Germline CDR1 reads LNHDA; CDR2 reads SQIVND (reference sequence). The CDR3: CASSMGGSSYNEQFF. CDR3 DNA sequence: TGTGCCAGTAGTATGGGGGGGAGCTCCTACAATGAGCAGTTCTTC.

The chain links TRBV6-1 to TRBJ1-1; 8 bases align to TRBD1. V lost 1 base, J lost 0 bases, and 10 bases stayed unmatched. The CDR3 is 18 residues long. Germline V gene sequence: CDR1 MNHNS, CDR2 SASEGT. The CDR3 DNA sequence: TGTGCCAGCAGTGAAGGACAGTTTAGACAGGGGATGAACACTGAAGCTTTCTTT. Translating it yields CASSEGQFRQGMNTEAFF.

The genes are TRBV10-3 and TRBJ1-1; D call uncertain. Germline V gene data show CDR1 as ENHRY and CDR2 as SYGVKD. The CDR3 has 13 amino acids. V lost 7 bases, J lost 1 base, and 10 bases lay in between. This chain's CDR3 is CAITLDPNTEAFF. The CDR3 nucleotides are TGTGCCATCACCCTAGACCCGAACACTGAAGCTTTCTTT.

This clone was observed a few times. The chain joins TRBV5-1 to TRBJ1-4; possible D gene TRBD1, 6 bases. Looked up from germline, CDR1 is SGHRS and CDR2 is YFSETQ. Trimming left V 4 bases short and J 8 bases short, with 15 bases between. CDR3 size: 14 residues. The CDR3 region is CASSPQGSREKLFF. CDR3 DNA sequence: TGCGCCAGCAGCCCGCAGGGGTCCCGAGAAAAACTGTTTTTT.

As DNA, the CDR3 is TGCGCCAGCGAGCGGCTTGGGGCCAGCGGTGGCACTGAAGCTTTCTTT. This encodes CASERLGASGGTEAFF. The chain recombines TRBV5-1 with TRBJ1-1, with a weak D call TRBD1 (5 bases). The ends were cut back, 7 bases at V and 4 bases at J, with 23 bases in the middle. The CDR3 is 16 amino acids. CDR1 is SGHRS and CDR2 is YFSETQ in the germline V gene.

The chain recombines TRBV11-3 with TRBJ2-7; TRBD1 matches at 9 bases. Trimming cost V 1 base and J 4 bases; bases outside gene matches: 8. The CDR3 covers 16 residues. CDR1 SGHNT and CDR2 YENEEA come from the germline V gene. CDR3 sequence: CASSLGPPGQGYEQYF. CDR3 DNA: TGTGCCAGCAGCTTAGGCCCACCGGGACAGGGTTACGAGCAGTACTTC.

The V and J genes are TRBV5-6 and TRBJ2-4; D unclear. This CDR3 is built from 14 residues. V lost 4 bases and J lost 1, with 9 bases in between. Germline V gives CDR1 SGHDT, CDR2 YYEEEE. The DNA of the CDR3 is TGTGCCAGCAGCCGGCCTGGCGCCAAAAACATTCAGTACTTC. It encodes CASSRPGAKNIQYF.

This clone was detected only a few times. V usage is TRBV28 and J usage is TRBJ1-4, with D possibly matching TRBD1 (5 bases). This CDR3 contains 13 residues. V was shortened by 5 bases and J by 8 bases, with 12 bases between the two germline ends. The germline gives CDR1 MDHEN, CDR2 SYDVKM. Here the CDR3 reads CASSRGGEEKLFF. In nucleotides, the CDR3 is TGTGCCAGCAGTAGGGGAGGCGAGGAAAAACTGTTTTTT.

This sequence joins TRBV9 and TRBJ2-1, with 13 bases that match TRBD2. Trimming removed 3 bases from V and 9 bases from J; junction bases left unmatched: 12. This CDR3 has 17 residues. CDR1 is SGDLS and CDR2 is YYNGEE in the germline V gene. The CDR3 sequence is CASSAPPGLAGASEQFF. CDR3 DNA: TGTGCCAGCAGCGCGCCGCCCGGACTAGCGGGAGCTAGTGAGCAGTTCTTC.

The V gene is TRBV6-6, the J gene TRBJ2-7; tentatively, D is TRBD1 (7 bases). The CDR3 spans 14 residues. Germline V gives CDR1 MNHNY, CDR2 SVGAGI (reference sequence). V lost 6 bases, J lost 6 bases, and 18 bases lay in between. The CDR3 sequence: CASREGQQYVEQYF. CDR3 coding DNA: TGTGCCAGCAGGGAGGGACAGCAATACGTCGAGCAGTACTTC.

This chain connects TRBV30 to TRBJ1-2, with D uncertain. This CDR3 region has 13 residues. Trimming removed 4 bases from V and 4 bases from J, with 13 bases in between. Germline V gene sequence: CDR1 GTSNPN, CDR2 SVGIG (reference sequence). CDR3 DNA sequence: TGTGCCTGGAAAAGCGTGGGAACCTATGGCTACACCTTC. Amino acid sequence: CAWKSVGTYGYTF.

The chain couples TRBV6-4 to TRBJ1-5, with D unclear. CDR3 size: 13 residues. The V gene's germline CDR1 is MRHNA and CDR2 SNTAGT. V lost 6 bases and J lost 5, with 11 bases in between. CDR3 nucleotides: TGTGCCAGCAGCGCCGAGAACGATCAGCCCCAGCATTTT. Translation gives CASSAENDQPQHF.

The rearrangement links TRBV30 to TRBJ1-3; 7 bases align to TRBD1. The length of the CDR3 is 16 residues. CDR1 GTSNPN and CDR2 SVGIG come from the germline V gene (reference sequence). With V trimmed by 3 bases and J by 2 bases, 10 bases remained unmatched. The CDR3 loop is CAWRKQGHTPGNTIYF. DNA of the CDR3: TGTGCCTGGAGGAAACAGGGGCACACCCCTGGAAACACCATATATTTT.

The chain links TRBV15 to TRBJ1-4; D gene uncertain. The germline V and J ends were trimmed by 0 bases and 6 bases, with 2 bases remaining between them. There are 12 residues in the CDR3. Germline V lookup: CDR1 LNHNV, CDR2 YYDKDF (reference sequence). The CDR3 sequence: CATSRDYEKLFF. The CDR3, as DNA: TGTGCCACCAGCAGAGATTATGAAAAACTGTTTTTT. Combining the CDR3 with reference TRBV15 and TRBJ1-4 gives the whole variable domain DAMVIQNPRYQVTQFGKPVTLSCSQTLNHNVMYWYQQKSSQAPKLLFHYYDKDFNNEADTPDNFQSRRPNTSFCFLDIRSPGLGDTAMYLCATSRDYEKLFFGSGTQLSVL.